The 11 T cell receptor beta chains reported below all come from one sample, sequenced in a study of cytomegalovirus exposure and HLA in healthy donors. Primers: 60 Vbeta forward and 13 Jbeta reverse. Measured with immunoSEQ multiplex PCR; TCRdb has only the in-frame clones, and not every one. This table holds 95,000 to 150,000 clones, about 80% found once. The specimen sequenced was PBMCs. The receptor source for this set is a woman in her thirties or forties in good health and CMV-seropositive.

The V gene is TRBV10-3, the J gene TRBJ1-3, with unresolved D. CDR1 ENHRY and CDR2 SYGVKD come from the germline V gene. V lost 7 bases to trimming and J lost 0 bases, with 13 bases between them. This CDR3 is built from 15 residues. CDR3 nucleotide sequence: TGTGCCATCACTAGGCCCAACCACTCTGGAAACACCATATATTTT. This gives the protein CAITRPNHSGNTIYF.

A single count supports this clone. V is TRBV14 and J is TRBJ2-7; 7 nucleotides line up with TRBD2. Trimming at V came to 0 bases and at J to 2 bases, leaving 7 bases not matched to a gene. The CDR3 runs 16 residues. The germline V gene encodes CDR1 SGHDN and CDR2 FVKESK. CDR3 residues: CASSQEPTSYAYEQYF. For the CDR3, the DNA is TGTGCCAGCAGCCAAGAACCGACTAGCTACGCCTACGAGCAGTACTTC.

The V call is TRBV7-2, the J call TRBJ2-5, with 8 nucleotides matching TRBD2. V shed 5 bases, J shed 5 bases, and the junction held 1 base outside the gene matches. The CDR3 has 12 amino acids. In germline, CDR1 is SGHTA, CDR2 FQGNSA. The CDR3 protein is CASSRGGETQYF. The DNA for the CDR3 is TGTGCCAGCAGCCGCGGGGGGGAGACCCAGTACTTC.

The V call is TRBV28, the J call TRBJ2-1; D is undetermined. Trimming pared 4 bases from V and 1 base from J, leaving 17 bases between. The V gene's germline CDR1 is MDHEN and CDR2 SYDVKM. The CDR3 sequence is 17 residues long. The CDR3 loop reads CASSSPLATPSYNEQFF. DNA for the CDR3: TGTGCCAGCAGTTCCCCCCTCGCGACACCATCCTACAATGAGCAGTTCTTC.

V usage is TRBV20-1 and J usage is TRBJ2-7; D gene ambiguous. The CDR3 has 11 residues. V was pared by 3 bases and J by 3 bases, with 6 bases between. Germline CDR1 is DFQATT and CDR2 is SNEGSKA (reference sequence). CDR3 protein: CSASVDYEQYF. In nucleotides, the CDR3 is TGCAGTGCTAGTGTAGACTACGAGCAGTACTTC.

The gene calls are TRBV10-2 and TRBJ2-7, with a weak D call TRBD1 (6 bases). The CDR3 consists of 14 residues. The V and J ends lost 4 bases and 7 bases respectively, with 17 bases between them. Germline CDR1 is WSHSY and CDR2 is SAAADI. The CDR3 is CASSGRGPLREQYF. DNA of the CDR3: TGCGCCAGCAGTGGCAGGGGCCCTCTTAGGGAGCAGTACTTC.

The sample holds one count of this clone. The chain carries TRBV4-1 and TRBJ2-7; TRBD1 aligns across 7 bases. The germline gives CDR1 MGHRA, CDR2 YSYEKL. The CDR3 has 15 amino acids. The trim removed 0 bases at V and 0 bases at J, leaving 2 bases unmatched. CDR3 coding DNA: TGCGCCAGCAGCCAAGATGAGGGGGCCTCCTACGAGCAGTACTTC. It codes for CASSQDEGASYEQYF.

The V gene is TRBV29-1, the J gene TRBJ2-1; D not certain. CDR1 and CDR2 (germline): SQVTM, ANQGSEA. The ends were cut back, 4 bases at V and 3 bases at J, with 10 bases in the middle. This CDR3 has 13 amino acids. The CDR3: CSVVPTDYNEQFF. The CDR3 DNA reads TGCAGCGTTGTACCTACAGACTACAATGAGCAGTTCTTC.

DNA for the CDR3: TGTGCCAGCAGCTTAATGACAGGACCTGGAAACACCATATATTTT. This translates into CASSLMTGPGNTIYF. The chain combines TRBV7-9 with TRBJ1-3, with D perhaps matching TRBD1 (6 bases). The CDR3 extends over 15 amino acids. Looked up from germline, CDR1 is SEHNR and CDR2 is FQNEAQ (reference sequence). Trimming left V 2 bases short and J 2 bases short, with 10 bases between.

The CDR3 DNA reads TGTGCCAGCAGCCTAGGGGTACCTTCCCTTACATCTGGAAACACCATATATTTT. It translates to CASSLGVPSLTSGNTIYF. The V gene is TRBV28, the J gene TRBJ1-3; D perhaps matches TRBD1 (5 bases). Germline V gene data show CDR1 as MDHEN and CDR2 as SYDVKM. V lost 6 bases, J lost 1 base, and 22 bases lay in between. This CDR3 has 18 amino acids.

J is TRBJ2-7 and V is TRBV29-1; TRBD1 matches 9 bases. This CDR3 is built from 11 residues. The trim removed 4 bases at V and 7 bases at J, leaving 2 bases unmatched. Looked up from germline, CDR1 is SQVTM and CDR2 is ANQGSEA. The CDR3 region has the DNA TGCAGCGTTGGGACAGGGGTAGAGCAGTACTTC. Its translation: CSVGTGVEQYF.